The 24 T cell receptor beta chains below come from one sample, sequenced in a study of CD8+ T cells in alopecia areata. This sample's treatment: oral pan-JAK inhibitor, 5-10 mg twice daily. cDNA prepared by RNA extraction and subsequent reverse transcription served as the template for sequencing. Only in-frame clones appear in the TCRdb table, and some are missing; sequencing was by immunoSEQ multiplex PCR. In the table there are about 200,000 clones, about two fifths of which are singletons. The sample was CD4+ T cells sorted from blood, taken around week 30, from a patient treated with tofacitinib. Receptors originate from a human donor with alopecia areata.

The chain links TRBV4-1 to TRBJ2-7; 12 nucleotides agree with TRBD1. The CDR3 is 15 residues long. Germline trimming cut 3 bases from V and 9 bases from J; bases unmatched to any gene: 9. Germline CDR1 is MGHRA and CDR2 is YSYEKL. DNA of the CDR3: TGCGCCAGCAGCCAGCCGGGACAGGGGGCTCGGGGGCAGTACTTC. This codes for CASSQPGQGARGQYF.

The chain carries TRBV4-1 and TRBJ2-1; a weak D match, TRBD2 (6 bases). CDR3 length equals 14 residues. Germline lookup yields CDR1 MGHRA and CDR2 YSYEKL. V lost 6 bases to trimming and J lost 5 bases, with 14 bases between them. The CDR3 loop reads CASRDSGRDNEQFF. For the CDR3, the DNA is TGCGCCAGCAGGGATAGCGGAAGGGACAATGAGCAGTTCTTC.

The chain joins TRBV29-1 to TRBJ1-1; TRBD1 matches at 9 bases. The CDR3 is 12 amino acids. V lost 7 bases, J lost 7 bases, and 7 bases stayed unmatched. Germline V gene data show CDR1 as SQVTM and CDR2 as ANQGSEA. The CDR3 region is CSAGQGMVEAFF. DNA for the CDR3: TGCAGCGCCGGACAGGGGATGGTTGAAGCTTTCTTT.

The chain has TRBV29-1 and TRBJ1-1, with D possibly TRBD1 on 5 matching bases. From germline, CDR1 is SQVTM and CDR2 ANQGSEA. V was cut by 1 base and J by 8 bases, with 14 bases left in between. The CDR3 covers 13 residues. CDR3 bases: TGCAGCGTTGAAGGTGCGGGACGTATAGAAGCTTTCTTT. It yields the protein CSVEGAGRIEAFF. Full variable domain (rest looked up from reference TRBV29-1 and TRBJ1-1): SAVISQKPSRDICQRGTSLTIQCQVDSQVTMMFWYRQQPGQSLTLIATANQGSEATYESGFVIDKFPISRPNLTFSTLTVSNMSPEDSSIYLCSVEGAGRIEAFFGQGTRLTVV.

This chain links TRBV28 with TRBJ1-2; a weak D match, TRBD1 (5 bases). Germline V gives CDR1 MDHEN, CDR2 SYDVKM. The ends were cut back, 6 bases at V and 12 bases at J, with 20 bases in the middle. This CDR3 region has 13 residues. The CDR3 loop is CASRMEQEGGDTF. CDR3 DNA: TGTGCCAGCAGGATGGAACAGGAAGGAGGCGACACCTTC.

V and J are TRBV25-1 and TRBJ1-1; no clear D. This CDR3 comprises 11 residues. With 2 bases removed from V and 5 bases from J, the gap between germline ends came to 3 bases. Germline V CDR1 and CDR2: MGHDK, SYGVNS. CDR3 nucleotide sequence: TGTGCCAGCAGTGAAGATACTGAAGCTTTCTTT. This encodes CASSEDTEAFF.

V gene TRBV9 combines with J gene TRBJ2-1; no clear D. The CDR3 has 14 amino acids. Trimming removed 0 bases from V and 5 bases from J, with 9 bases in between. Germline-derived CDR1 and CDR2 are SGDLS and YYNGEE. CDR3 in amino acids: CASSVEGRNNEQFF. The CDR3 nucleotides read TGTGCCAGCAGCGTAGAGGGCCGAAACAATGAGCAGTTCTTC.

This chain uses TRBV5-4 with TRBJ1-5; maybe TRBD1 (6 bases). The CDR3 runs to 12 residues. The germline V gene encodes CDR1 SGHNT and CDR2 YYREEE (reference sequence). Trimming removed 4 bases from V and 12 bases from J, with 14 bases in between. The CDR3 loop reads CASSDYQGHQHF. CDR3 sequence (DNA): TGTGCCAGCAGCGATTATCAGGGGCACCAGCATTTT.

V usage is TRBV19 and J usage is TRBJ2-2; D might be TRBD2 (5 bases). The CDR3 is made up of 15 amino acids. V lost 8 bases to trimming and J lost 6 bases, with 19 bases between them. Germline loops: CDR1 LNHDA, CDR2 SQIVND (reference sequence). The CDR3 protein is CASQSGAALAGELFF. The CDR3 nucleotides are TGTGCCAGTCAGAGCGGAGCTGCCTTGGCCGGGGAGCTGTTTTTT.

This chain links TRBV6-5 with TRBJ1-1; D uncertain. Germline-derived CDR1 and CDR2 are MNHEY and SVGAGI. The CDR3 loop spans 14 amino acids. Trimming removed 2 bases at V and 2 bases at J, with 9 bases between. The CDR3, as DNA: TGTGCCAGCAGTTACCGGACGGGAAACACTGAAGCTTTCTTT. This encodes CASSYRTGNTEAFF.

The rearrangement links TRBV4-1 to TRBJ2-7; 8 bases align to TRBD1. This CDR3 spans 15 amino acids. With V trimmed by 0 bases and J by 7 bases, 8 bases remained unmatched. Germline CDR1 and CDR2: MGHRA and YSYEKL. CDR3 amino acids: CASSQEQGAHSEQYF. CDR3 coding DNA: TGCGCCAGCAGCCAAGAGCAGGGGGCCCACTCTGAGCAGTACTTC.

This clone was seen only a few times. V usage is TRBV30 and J usage is TRBJ2-1, with no clear D. The CDR3 totals 12 residues. The ends were cut back, 4 bases at V and 5 bases at J, with 9 bases in the middle. Germline V gene lookup returns CDR1 GTSNPN and CDR2 SVGIG (reference sequence). The CDR3 region is CAWNRANNEQFF. The CDR3 region has the DNA TGTGCCTGGAATCGAGCGAACAATGAGCAGTTCTTC. Complete variable domain (other parts from reference TRBV30 and TRBJ2-1): SQTIHQWPATLVQPVGSPLSLECTVEGTSNPNLYWYRQAAGRGLQLLFYSVGIGQISSEVPQNLSASRPQDRQFILSSKKLLLSDSGFYLCAWNRANNEQFFGPGTRLTVL.

The chain is built from TRBV7-9 and TRBJ2-3; 9 bases are a match to TRBD2. From germline, CDR1 is SEHNR and CDR2 FQNEAQ (reference sequence). Losses at the gene ends were 6 bases for V and 11 bases for J; bases not matched to a gene: 12. The CDR3 extends over 14 amino acids. The CDR3 sequence is CASSSSGASFKQYF. The CDR3 bases are TGTGCCAGCAGTTCTAGCGGGGCGTCCTTTAAGCAGTATTTT. Supplemented by reference TRBV7-9 and TRBJ2-3, the full variable domain reads DTGVSQNPRHKITKRGQNVTFRCDPISEHNRLYWYRQTLGQGPEFLTYFQNEAQLEKSRLLSDRFSAERPKGSFSTLEIQRTEQGDSAMYLCASSSSGASFKQYFGPGTRLTVL.

This clone has only a few counts. The V gene is TRBV28, the J gene TRBJ2-1; 10 bases align to TRBD2. Germline V lookup: CDR1 MDHEN, CDR2 SYDVKM. The CDR3 runs to 16 residues. With V trimmed by 7 bases and J by 7 bases, 13 bases remained unmatched. The CDR3 region has the DNA TGTGCCAGCATCCCCCTCATAGCGGGAGGTTTGAATGAGCAGTTCTTC. It translates to CASIPLIAGGLNEQFF.

This clone has a handful of counts. The chain couples TRBV19 to TRBJ2-1; TRBD2 might be the D (6 bases). The CDR3 is 14 residues long. The V gene lost 6 bases and the J gene lost 10 bases, with 19 bases spanning the gap. Germline values: CDR1 LNHDA, CDR2 SQIVND (reference sequence). The CDR3 DNA reads as TGTGCCAGTAGCGGGACCCCGGAGGGGCCGGAGCAGTTCTTC. This sequence encodes CASSGTPEGPEQFF.

The chain recombines TRBV29-1 with TRBJ1-1; 8 bases align to TRBD1. The CDR3 is 13 residues long. After removal of 6 bases from V and 6 bases from J, the junction contained 9 bases not matched to a gene. Germline lookup yields CDR1 SQVTM and CDR2 ANQGSEA. In DNA form, the CDR3 reads TGCAGCGTCGATGACAGGGGCGGGGCTGAAGCTTTCTTT. Amino acid sequence: CSVDDRGGAEAFF.

The chain links TRBV9 to TRBJ1-2; perhaps TRBD1 as D (6 bases). The CDR3 has 16 amino acids. Looked up from germline, CDR1 is SGDLS and CDR2 is YYNGEE. V was clipped by 4 bases and J by 4 bases, with 20 bases between them. CDR3 region: CASSSPGTGLSYGYTF. The CDR3 DNA reads TGTGCCAGCAGCTCTCCGGGAACAGGGTTGAGCTATGGCTACACCTTC.

This clone was counted a few times. V and J are TRBV30 and TRBJ1-2; no clear D. Germline values: CDR1 GTSNPN, CDR2 SVGIG (reference sequence). CDR3 length: 12 residues. With 5 bases removed from V and 8 bases from J, the gap between germline ends came to 15 bases. CDR3 amino acids: CAWGSPSGGYTF. The CDR3 DNA is TGTGCCTGGGGTAGCCCCTCGGGAGGCTACACCTTC.

J is TRBJ1-2 and V is TRBV6-5; TRBD1 might be the D (6 bases). Germline lookup yields CDR1 MNHEY and CDR2 SVGAGI. Trimming left V 0 bases short and J 8 bases short, with 13 bases between. The CDR3 length is 14 residues. The CDR3 bases are TGTGCCAGCAGTTACTCTCGACAGGCCAGGGGCTACACCTTC. Translation: CASSYSRQARGYTF.

The chain has TRBV5-1 and TRBJ1-1; D remains unclear. Germline assignment: CDR1 SGHRS and CDR2 YFSETQ. CDR3 length: 15 amino acids. V was cut by 0 bases and J by 3 bases, with 12 bases left in between. The CDR3 DNA reads as TGCGCCAGCAGCTTGGGGACGGCAACGGACACTGAAGCTTTCTTT. It encodes CASSLGTATDTEAFF.

This clone came up a few times. The chain recombines TRBV9 with TRBJ2-1; TRBD2 aligns across 14 bases. This CDR3 contains 18 residues. Germline V gene lookup returns CDR1 SGDLS and CDR2 YYNGEE. V was clipped by 4 bases and J by 8 bases; unmatched bases: 14. CDR3 in amino acids: CASSPRPGTSGSKYEQFF. The CDR3 DNA reads TGTGCCAGCAGCCCGAGACCTGGGACTAGCGGGAGTAAGTATGAGCAGTTCTTC.

V is TRBV15 and J is TRBJ2-7; D is perhaps TRBD1 or TRBD2 (6 bases each). The CDR3 sequence is 17 residues long. Germline CDR1 is LNHNV and CDR2 is YYDKDF (reference sequence). Trimming left V 0 bases short and J 2 bases short, with 17 bases between. The CDR3 nucleotides read TGTGCCACCAGCAGAGATCTGGGGGGCCGGACGACCTACGAGCAGTACTTC. Amino acid sequence: CATSRDLGGRTTYEQYF. The variable domain in full, completed from reference TRBV15 and TRBJ2-7, reads DAMVIQNPRYQVTQFGKPVTLSCSQTLNHNVMYWYQQKSSQAPKLLFHYYDKDFNNEADTPDNFQSRRPNTSFCFLDIRSPGLGDTAMYLCATSRDLGGRTTYEQYFGPGTRLTVT.

The DNA of the CDR3 is TGTGCCAGCAGCGTAGCTCCGACTAGCACAGATACGCAGTATTTT. It is translated as CASSVAPTSTDTQYF. The chain uses TRBV9 and TRBJ2-3, with unresolved D. V lost 0 bases, J lost 0 bases, and 8 bases lay in between. Looked up from germline, CDR1 is SGDLS and CDR2 is YYNGEE. CDR3 length equals 15 residues.

This chain links TRBV27 with TRBJ2-3; tentatively, D is TRBD2 (5 bases). Germline CDR1 MNHEY, CDR2 SMNVEV (reference sequence). This CDR3 is 16 amino acids long. With 7 bases removed from V and 1 base from J, the gap between germline ends came to 18 bases. CDR3 coding DNA: TGTGCCAGCAATGGACTCGGGAACAGCCGCACAGATACGCAGTATTTT. The encoded protein is CASNGLGNSRTDTQYF.